Detailed here is one T cell receptor beta chain. Its antigen specificity is not known. Base quality data are lacking; no much larger clone is found one base away. The data were taken from a study of CD8+ T cells in alopecia areata (dated by TCRdb to 2016 to 2018). General notes on the study: The treated patients, all with moderate-to-severe alopecia areata, were enrolled in an open-label pilot trial of oral tofacitinib given at 5 to 10 mg twice daily. Patients stayed on tofacitinib for 6 to 18 months and then had 6 months of follow-up off drug so that delayed response and recurrence could be assessed. For the treated patients, the SALT score, which quantifies what percentage of scalp surface area is affected, served as the measure of disease severity. In both human patients and the C3H/HeJ mouse model, the study applied high-throughput TCRbeta sequencing to look at T cell clonal expansion in alopecia areata. In humans, TCRbeta sequencing was performed on scalp tissue and on sorted CD4+ and CD8+ peripheral blood T cells from healthy controls and from patients with patchy or totalis/universalis alopecia areata. Tofacitinib-treated patients had biopsies at baseline and at 4 and 24 weeks of treatment, with a later scalp biopsy in several patients. Clonality in the scalp was compared among normal scalp (n=4), patchy alopecia areata scalp (n=8), and alopecia totalis/universalis scalp (n=8). RNA was obtained with the PAXgene miRNA kit for fixed scalp, the miRNeasy kit for PBMCs, and the RNeasy kit for mouse skin. TCRbeta CDR3 regions were amplified by immunoSEQ multiplex PCR using 35 Vbeta forward and 13 Jbeta reverse primers. Findings and caveats that apply to the study as a whole: Resident alphabeta T cells in normal human skin are also sequenced, complicating scalp TCR repertoire analysis, unlike mouse skin dominated by gammadelta T cells. Because the treated cohort was small and had just a single nonresponder, larger studies are needed to establish links between baseline CD8+ expansion and response. During tofacitinib treatment, many expanded lesional clones stuck around in both scalp and blood, and this persistence may partly explain why relapse happens after treatment is stopped. TCR sequences shared between patients were less clear than in mice, possibly partly because of HLA diversity in the patient population. Compared with normal scalp, lesional scalp had higher clonality and more expanded CD8+ clones, particularly in alopecia totalis/universalis, a pattern that suggests antigenic drive. Tofacitinib significantly lowered scalp clonality and the number of expanded CD8+ clones among the top 100 scalp clones.

Per the publication, the time point label means: about 25 weeks on oral tofacitinib. This specimen's treatment or condition label, per the study, means: oral pan-JAK inhibitor, 5-10 mg twice daily. Lesional scalp punch biopsies and peripheral blood were obtained from alopecia areata patients. PBMCs were isolated by density centrifugation and stained for CD3, CD4 and CD8, and CD4+ and CD8+ T cells were sorted on a FACSAria. CDR3 length: 18 amino acids, cysteine to phenylalanine. Kept here is only the CDR3 DNA, which spans 54 bases and is read in frame from base 1. The germline V gene sets CDR1 to LGHNT and CDR2 to FRNRAP. Germline trimming: 2 bases from V, 4 bases from J; junction bases outside gene matches: 14. Libraries were built with the immunoSEQ multiplex PCR assay. For TCR sequencing, RNA was extracted from every sample and reverse transcribed into cDNA to serve as template. First-strand cDNA was synthesized with SuperScript III using a 2:1 mix of oligo-dT and random hexamers. A synthetic immune receptor repertoire was used to assess amplification bias, and residual bias was removed computationally. Per the source publication's procedure: After raw reads were preprocessed to remove errors, the CDR3 was defined following IMGT conventions as running from the conserved cysteine to phenylalanine. Clonality was computed as 1 minus the Shannon entropy, with the entropy normalized by log2 of the number of productive unique TCRs. Whether scalp clones were CD4 or CD8 was inferred by matching scalp TCRbeta sequences against CD4 and CD8 repertoires sorted from blood. In TCRdb, the immuneACCESS table is reduced to in-frame sequences with V and J assigned. These tables do not hold every clone; where another copy was compared, an unresolved V gene accounts for under half, and the others remain unexplained. V and J calls and clone size come straight from that table; D and trimming were deduced from the DNA. The sample includes fewer than 200,000 clones, with roughly 50% observed a single time. The ten largest clonotypes hold around 12% of the sample.

Source: CD8+ T cells sorted from blood, taken at week 24, from a patient treated with tofacitinib. This receptor chain uses TRBV12-5 and TRBJ2-1; TRBD1 agrees with 7 junctional bases. This receptor was obtained from a human donor with alopecia areata. The DNA sequence follows: TGTGCTAGTGGTTTGATACTGGAAGACAGGGCGATGTACAATGAGCAGTTCTTC. This encodes CASGLILEDRAMYNEQFF.